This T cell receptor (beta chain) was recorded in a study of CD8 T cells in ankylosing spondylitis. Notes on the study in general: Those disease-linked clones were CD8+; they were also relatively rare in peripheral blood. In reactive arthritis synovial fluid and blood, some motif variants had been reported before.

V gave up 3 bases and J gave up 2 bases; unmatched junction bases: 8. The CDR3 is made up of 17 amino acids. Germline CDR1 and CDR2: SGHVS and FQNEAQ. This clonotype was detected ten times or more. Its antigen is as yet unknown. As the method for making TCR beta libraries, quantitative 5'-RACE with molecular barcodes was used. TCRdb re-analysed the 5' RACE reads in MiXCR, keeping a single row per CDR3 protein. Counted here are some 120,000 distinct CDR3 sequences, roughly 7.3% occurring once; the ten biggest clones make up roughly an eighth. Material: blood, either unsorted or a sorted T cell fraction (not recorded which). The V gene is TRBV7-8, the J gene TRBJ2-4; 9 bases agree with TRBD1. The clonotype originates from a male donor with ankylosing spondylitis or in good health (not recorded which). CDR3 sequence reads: CASSFLGQGASKNIQYF. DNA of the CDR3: TGTGCCAGCAGCTTCTTGGGACAGGGTGCGTCCAAAAACATTCAGTACTTC.